This entry is about one TCR beta chain. Which antigen it targets is not known. One base away there is no much larger clone; base qualities are not given. This sample was sequenced with an Illumina MiSeq. Multiplex PCR with BIOMED2 TRB-A/B primer pools was used to amplify the TRB rearrangements. Two consecutive PCRs added Illumina-compatible adapters and 7-nucleotide sample barcodes to the amplicons. Phusion HS II polymerase was used for all library PCRs. The amplicons were purified from gel with the NucleoSpin Gel and PCR Clean-up kit, measured on Qubit, and then pooled at around 4 nM. Before Illumina next-generation sequencing, the quality of the amplicon pool was assessed on an Agilent 2100 Bioanalyzer. The original methods were these. Annotation of TRB rearrangements was done in MiXCR 3.0.8 with the default MiXCR reference library. Non-productive reads and sequences with fewer than 2 reads were excluded, and each unique CDR3 nucleotide sequence counted as one clone. Clonality, diversity, richness and V-J gene usage were calculated in R 3.5.1. GLIPH2 was used to cluster TCRs based on CDR3 similarity, and OLGA was used to calculate the generation probabilities. Only GLIPH2 clusters containing at least four unique TCR clonotypes present in at least three individuals were kept. The raw public reads went through TCRdb reprocessing: fastp at Q25, MiXCR clone calling, in-frame beta chains kept. Entries that share a CDR3 protein sequence are merged under the most common genes and DNA. The V and J calls shown here were made by TCRdb, not taken from the authors' results. Counted in this sample were 20,000 to 25,000 distinct CDR3 sequences; about 31% of them appeared once. The ten largest account for approximately 2% of the sample.

This entry is derived from a study of T and B cells in COVID-19 patients (dated by TCRdb to about 2020). Background on the whole study: Using TRB and IGH repertoire sequencing of peripheral blood, the study characterized adaptive immunity in COVID-19 patients who had active infection or had recovered. Because samples were available both during active disease and after recovery, a couple of patients were counted in both the recovered and the active cohorts. As many as 9 follow-up blood samples were collected from each patient, and in some individuals these samples spanned different disease stages. Comorbidities linked to unfavorable COVID-19 outcome were present in about 90% of the 20 patients in the active-infection cohort. An age-matched reference group of roughly 38 healthy donors negative for COVID-19 antibodies served as the comparison for repertoire analyses. Patients in the recovered cohort had a median age of around 36 years, compared with 55 to 70 years for patients in the active-infection cohort. The TCR and BCR sequence repository comprised approximately 39 patients and about 71 time points, with over 8 million TCR sequences analysed. In the active-infection cohort, about 65% of the roughly 20 patients were critically ill and required mechanical ventilation or ECMO. A recovered cohort included 19 patients who provided 20 to 25 samples, and most of these patients had mild to moderate COVID-19 treated on an outpatient basis. Broader findings and caveats from the paper: A total of roughly 2,500 exclusive TCR clusters, including about 32 low-pGen clusters, were found in the recovered cohort. The size of the cohort was considered insufficient for assessing HLA contributions to COVID-19 susceptibility or severity. Blood samples from mildly ill patients during symptoms and early samples from severe cases were scarce. In patients with COVID-19, the usage of TRBV/TRBJ genes was reported to be strongly skewed. TRB repertoires were highly clonal in active COVID-19, whereas diversity and richness at recovery rose above healthy donor levels. It was stated that prospective validation of the reported TCR clusters was required before the clusters could be put to clinical use. Specific T cell subsets (CD4+/Treg/CD8+) and sorted SARS-CoV-2-responsive or tetramer+ T cells had not yet been sequenced, and these experiments were ongoing.

CDR1 and CDR2, looked up from the germline V gene, are MRHNA and SNTAGT. Relative to germline, V is missing 10 bases and J is missing 2 bases, with 6 bases of the junction outside any gene match. Measured from the cysteine to the phenylalanine, the CDR3 is 13 residues long. This entry keeps only the CDR3 DNA: 39 bases, framed from base 1. TRB repertoires were amplified from approximately 250-500 ng of genomic DNA extracted from blood. Specimen: blood. This TCR came from a human donor who had recovered from COVID-19. The receptor chain draws on TRBV6-4 and TRBJ2-3; 7 bases in the junction line up with TRBD1. The CDR3 region: CATGQDYTDTQYF. The DNA sequence reads TGTGCCACCGGACAGGATTACACAGATACGCAGTATTTT.